Presented here are 17 T cell receptor beta chains from one specimen sequenced in a study of regulatory T cells in long-lasting Graves disease. The time point here: newly diagnosed GD, antithyroid drugs for less than 3 months. Construction of the TCR library relied on RNA isolated from PBMCs. Building the TCR beta libraries relied on iRepertoire HTBI primers, and CDR3 regions underwent Arm-PCR. One entry per CDR3 protein, called by TCRdb with MiXCR from the multiplex PCR reads. This table has 450,000 to 600,000 distinct CDR3 sequences, under 20% appearing once. This sample also appeared in a second study, on T cells in Graves' hyperthyroidism and ophthalmopathy.

The sequences come from peripheral blood mononuclear cells (PBMCs), collected at new diagnosis, from a patient treated with antithyroid drugs. These receptors were collected from a man aged 40-50 years with Graves disease.

The V and J genes are TRBV24-1 and TRBJ2-1, with 7 bases that match TRBD2. Germline V gene sequence: CDR1 KGHDR, CDR2 SFDVKD. The ends lost 5 bases at V and 1 base at J; junction bases unmatched: 7. CDR3 length equals 16 residues. The CDR3: CATSGRGGSSYNEQFF. The CDR3 nucleotides are TGTGCCACCAGTGGTAGGGGCGGGAGTTCCTACAATGAGCAGTTCTTC.

The J gene is TRBJ2-7, the V gene TRBV7-3, with 12 nucleotides matching TRBD2. The CDR3 extends over 15 amino acids. Germline V CDR1 and CDR2: SGHTA, FQGTGA. With V trimmed by 5 bases and J by 2 bases, 4 bases remained unmatched. For the CDR3, the DNA is TGTGCCAGCAGCCTCGGGACTAGCGGGCCCTACGAGCAGTACTTC. This sequence encodes CASSLGTSGPYEQYF.

V gene TRBV20-1 combines with J gene TRBJ2-2; the D is unclear. The CDR3 totals 13 residues. V shed 1 base and J shed 5 bases, with 8 bases lying between them. Germline V gives CDR1 DFQATT, CDR2 SNEGSKA (reference sequence). The CDR3 nucleotides are TGCAGTGCTAGAGTTGGATGGACCGGGGAGCTGTTTTTT. Protein sequence: CSARVGWTGELFF.

This clonotype was recorded once. This chain connects TRBV29-1 to TRBJ1-3, with no clear D. The germline V gene has CDR1 SQVTM and CDR2 ANQGSEA. This CDR3 has 11 amino acids. V lost 7 bases to trimming and J lost 0 bases, with 4 bases between them. In DNA form, the CDR3 reads TGCAGCGCCTCCTCTGGAAACACCATATATTTT. It codes for CSASSGNTIYF.

This clonotype was detected ten times or more. The chain has TRBV19 and TRBJ2-1; D gene uncertain. The CDR3 loop spans 14 amino acids. Germline CDR1 is LNHDA and CDR2 is SQIVND (reference sequence). The V gene lost 1 base and the J gene lost 4 bases, with 8 bases spanning the gap. This CDR3 reads CASSIVHTYNEQFF. The CDR3 DNA sequence: TGTGCCAGTAGTATAGTGCACACGTACAATGAGCAGTTCTTC.

This clonotype has more than one count but fewer than ten. A much bigger clone sits one base away, suggesting this may be a read error. The chain's CDR3 is CSARGGTGVLYEQYF. The CDR3 nucleotides read TGCAGTGCTAGAGGTGGGACAGGGGTTCTCTACGAGCAGTACTTC. The gene calls are TRBV20-1 and TRBJ2-7, with 10 bases identical to TRBD1. The germline gives CDR1 DFQATT, CDR2 SNEGSKA (reference sequence). Germline trimming cut 1 base from V and 3 bases from J; bases unmatched to any gene: 6. The CDR3 consists of 15 residues.

This clonotype was seen many times. This chain connects TRBV7-9 to TRBJ2-1; 11 bases are shared with TRBD2. The CDR3 loop spans 15 amino acids. Per the germline V gene, CDR1 is SEHNR and CDR2 is FQNEAQ (reference sequence). Trimming at V came to 4 bases and at J to 5 bases, leaving 4 bases not matched to a gene. For the CDR3, the DNA is TGTGCCAGCAGCTCAATTAGCGGGAGGGACAATGAGCAGTTCTTC. Amino acids: CASSSISGRDNEQFF.

At least ten counts were recorded for this clonotype. A read error may produce the germline difference seen at one junction end. V usage is TRBV4-1 and J usage is TRBJ1-3; no reliable D call. The CDR3 is 18 residues long. Germline CDR1 reads MGHRA; CDR2 reads YSYEKL. CDR3 loop: CASSQAHYPSNSGNTIYF. The CDR3 DNA sequence: TGTGCCAGCAGCCAAGCCCACTACCCAAGCAACTCTGGAAACACCATATATTTT.

This chain joins TRBV5-1 and TRBJ1-1; no clear D. V was cut by 4 bases and J by 6 bases, with 7 bases left in between. The CDR3 is 11 residues long. CDR1 and CDR2 from the germline V gene are SGHRS and YFSETQ. CDR3 nucleotide sequence: TGCGCCAGCAGCGCCGGGCCTGAAGCTTTCTTT. This sequence encodes CASSAGPEAFF.

CDR3 amino acids: CSAAGLAGTSTDTQYF. As DNA, the CDR3 is TGCAGTGCGGCCGGACTAGCGGGAACTAGCACAGATACGCAGTATTTT. This chain uses TRBV20-1 with TRBJ2-3; 12 nucleotides align to TRBD2. The CDR3 is 16 residues long. Looked up from germline, CDR1 is DFQATT and CDR2 is SNEGSKA (reference sequence). V gave up 6 bases and J gave up 0 bases; unmatched junction bases: 7.

The J gene is TRBJ1-1, the V gene TRBV28; weak D call: TRBD1 (5 bases). The CDR3 totals 12 residues. Trimming removed 2 bases at V and 11 bases at J, with 12 bases between. Looked up from germline, CDR1 is MDHEN and CDR2 is SYDVKM. CDR3 protein: CASSLARWDAFF. The CDR3 DNA is TGTGCCAGCAGTTTAGCCCGCTGGGACGCTTTCTTT.

There are many counts of this clonotype. V usage is TRBV7-9 and J usage is TRBJ2-3, with D perhaps matching TRBD2 (5 bases). Trimming removed 5 bases at V and 6 bases at J, with 15 bases between. The germline CDR1 and CDR2 sequences are SEHNR and FQNEAQ (reference sequence). CDR3 length: 14 residues. CDR3 in amino acids: CASSALSGVDTQYF. The CDR3 nucleotides are TGTGCCAGCAGCGCACTTTCCGGGGTGGATACGCAGTATTTT.

This clonotype has only one observation. A read error is the likely source, as a far larger clone sits one nucleotide away. V gene TRBV5-5 combines with J gene TRBJ2-3, with D possibly being TRBD1 or TRBD2 (5 bases each). V was cut by 3 bases and J by 1 base, with 9 bases left in between. This CDR3 has 14 amino acids. Looked up from germline, CDR1 is SGHKS and CDR2 is YYEKEE (reference sequence). CDR3 in DNA: TGTGCCAGCAGCTCGGGACCGCGCACAGATACGCAGTATTTT. Its translation is CASSSGPRTDTQYF.

This clonotype was observed a handful of times. The chain carries TRBV5-1 and TRBJ2-3, with TRBD2 matching 8 bases. Per the germline V gene, CDR1 is SGHRS and CDR2 is YFSETQ. Trimming took 1 base from V and 0 from J; bases not matched to a gene: 7. The CDR3 sequence is 17 residues long. In nucleotides, the CDR3 is TGCGCCAGCAGCTTGTTAGGGATAGCGGGGAGCACAGATACGCAGTATTTT. It is translated as CASSLLGIAGSTDTQYF.

This clonotype occurred many times. This chain uses TRBV12-3 or TRBV12-4 with TRBJ2-7; possibly TRBD2 for D (6 bases). The V end lost 1 base, the J end lost 6 bases, and 16 bases lay between the germline ends. The CDR3 sequence is 15 residues long. In nucleotides, the CDR3 is TGTGCCAGCAGTTTAGGGGGTAGCGGACCGGTCGAGCAGTACTTC. It codes for CASSLGGSGPVEQYF.

This clonotype was seen a few times. The chain joins TRBV7-2 to TRBJ2-3; D may be TRBD2 (6 bases). The CDR3 loop spans 18 amino acids. Germline CDR1 reads SGHTA; CDR2 reads FQGNSA. Trimming shortened V by 2 bases and J by 2 bases, and 20 bases separated the two germline ends. The CDR3 sequence: CASSLYSGGHTHTDTQYF. CDR3 DNA: TGTGCCAGCAGCTTATATAGCGGAGGACATACACACACAGATACGCAGTATTTT.

Only a few counts were recorded for this clonotype. This chain connects TRBV7-3 to TRBJ2-1, with a weak D call TRBD2 (6 bases). Germline lookup yields CDR1 SGHTA and CDR2 FQGTGA. V lost 3 bases, J lost 1 base, and 10 bases lay in between. The CDR3 has 15 amino acids. CDR3 DNA: TGTGCCAGCAGCTTTTTACTAGCATCCTACAATGAGCAGTTCTTC. This translates into CASSFLLASYNEQFF.